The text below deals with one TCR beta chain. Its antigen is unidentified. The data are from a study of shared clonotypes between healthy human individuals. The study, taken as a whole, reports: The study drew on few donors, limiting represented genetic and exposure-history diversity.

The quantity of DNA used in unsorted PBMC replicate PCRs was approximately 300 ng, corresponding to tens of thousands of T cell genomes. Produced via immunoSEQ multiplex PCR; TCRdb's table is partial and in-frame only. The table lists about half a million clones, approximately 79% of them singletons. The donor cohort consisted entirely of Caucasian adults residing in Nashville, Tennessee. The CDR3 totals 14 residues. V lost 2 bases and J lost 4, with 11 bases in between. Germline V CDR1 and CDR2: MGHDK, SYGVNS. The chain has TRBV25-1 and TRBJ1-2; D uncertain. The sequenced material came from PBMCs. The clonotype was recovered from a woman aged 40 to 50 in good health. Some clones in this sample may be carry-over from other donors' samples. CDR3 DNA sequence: TGTGCCAGCAGTGAAATTCGGGAGGTCTATGGCTACACCTTC. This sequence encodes CASSEIREVYGYTF.